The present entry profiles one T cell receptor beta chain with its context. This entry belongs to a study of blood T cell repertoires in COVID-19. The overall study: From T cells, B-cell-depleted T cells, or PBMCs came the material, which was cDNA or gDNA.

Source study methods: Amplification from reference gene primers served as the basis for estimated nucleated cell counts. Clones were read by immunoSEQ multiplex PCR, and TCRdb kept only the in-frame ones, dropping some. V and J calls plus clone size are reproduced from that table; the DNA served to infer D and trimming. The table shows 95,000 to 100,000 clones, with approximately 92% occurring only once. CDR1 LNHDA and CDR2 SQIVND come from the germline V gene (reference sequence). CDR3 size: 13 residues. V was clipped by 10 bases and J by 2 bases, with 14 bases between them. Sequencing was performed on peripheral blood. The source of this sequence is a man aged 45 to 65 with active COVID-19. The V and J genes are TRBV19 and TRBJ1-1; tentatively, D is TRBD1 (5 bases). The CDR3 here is CATAGRSNTEAFF. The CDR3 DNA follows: TGTGCCACAGCGGGACGGAGTAACACTGAAGCTTTCTTT.